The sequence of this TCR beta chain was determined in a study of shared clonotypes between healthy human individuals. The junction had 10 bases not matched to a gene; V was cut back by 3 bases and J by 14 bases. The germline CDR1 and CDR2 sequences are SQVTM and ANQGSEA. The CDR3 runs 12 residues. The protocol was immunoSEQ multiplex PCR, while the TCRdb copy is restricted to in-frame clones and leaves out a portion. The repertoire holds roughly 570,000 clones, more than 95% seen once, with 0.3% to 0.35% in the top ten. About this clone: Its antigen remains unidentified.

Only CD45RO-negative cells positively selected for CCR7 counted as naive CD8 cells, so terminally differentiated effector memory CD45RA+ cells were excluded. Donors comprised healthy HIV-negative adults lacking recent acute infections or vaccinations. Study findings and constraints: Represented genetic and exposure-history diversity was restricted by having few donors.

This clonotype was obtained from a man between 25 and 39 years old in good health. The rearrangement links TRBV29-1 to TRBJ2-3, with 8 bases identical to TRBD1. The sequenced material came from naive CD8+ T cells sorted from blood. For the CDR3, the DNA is TGCAGCGTTGAGGGTACTTGGACAGGGCTGTATTTT. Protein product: CSVEGTWTGLYF.